The next 6 T cell receptor beta chains were all read from a single sample in a study of blood T cell repertoires in COVID-19. The assay was immunoSEQ multiplex PCR, and TCRdb's table has in-frame clones only and misses some. The sample lists approximately 92,000 clones; roughly 89% were seen once. The specimen sequenced was peripheral blood. These receptors were collected from a woman aged 60 to 75 with COVID-19, enrolled during active disease.

The J gene is TRBJ2-7, the V gene TRBV9; TRBD2 aligns across 9 bases. Germline V lookup: CDR1 SGDLS, CDR2 YYNGEE. CDR3 length: 17 amino acids. The V gene end was trimmed by 3 bases and the J gene end by 4 bases; junction bases not matched to a gene: 14. The CDR3 region is CASSEAPILAGPYEQYF. Here the CDR3 DNA reads TGTGCCAGCAGCGAGGCCCCGATTCTAGCGGGGCCTTACGAGCAGTACTTC.

V usage is TRBV24-1 and J usage is TRBJ2-2; possible D gene TRBD1, 6 bases. Germline CDR1 reads KGHDR; CDR2 reads SFDVKD. Deletions cut 4 bases from V and 5 bases from J, with 13 bases between. This CDR3 is 15 amino acids long. The CDR3, as DNA: TGTGCCACCAGTGAGGCAGGGGTAGGAACCGGGGAGCTGTTTTTT. Translating gives CATSEAGVGTGELFF.

The chain is built from TRBV5-5 and TRBJ1-3, with 7 positions matching TRBD1. With the DNA end fitting TRBJ2-2 better, the J assignment may be wrong. CDR1 is SGHKS, CDR2 YYEKEE, per germline (reference sequence). The CDR3 consists of 14 residues. CDR3 nucleotides: TGTGCCAGCAGCCCCACAGGGGTCACCGGGGAGCTGTTTTTT. Its translation is CASSPTGVTGELFF.

This clone was found once. The J gene is TRBJ2-5, the V gene TRBV4-2, with D possibly matching TRBD2 (5 bases). The germline CDR1 and CDR2 sequences are LGHNA and YNFKEQ. The CDR3 spans 14 residues. Trimming removed 0 bases from V and 4 bases from J, with 9 bases in between. The CDR3 is CASSQDRRRETQYF. CDR3 DNA sequence: TGTGCCAGCAGCCAAGATAGGAGGCGAGAGACCCAGTACTTC.

The rearrangement links TRBV30 to TRBJ1-3; D not resolved. V lost 2 bases to trimming and J lost 4 bases, with 9 bases between them. Germline lookup yields CDR1 GTSNPN and CDR2 SVGIG (reference sequence). The CDR3 has 13 residues. The CDR3 reads CAWSLLRGNTIYF. The CDR3 nucleotides read TGTGCCTGGAGTCTCCTCCGGGGAAACACCATATATTTT. Using reference TRBV30 and TRBJ1-3 for the parts outside the CDR3, the full variable domain is SQTIHQWPATLVQPVGSPLSLECTVEGTSNPNLYWYRQAAGRGLQLLFYSVGIGQISSEVPQNLSASRPQDRQFILSSKKLLLSDSGFYLCAWSLLRGNTIYFGEGSWLTVV.

The chain employs TRBV7-2 and TRBJ2-7, with 10 bases lining up with TRBD2. This CDR3 is built from 17 residues. CDR1 and CDR2 (germline): SGHTA, FQGNSA. V trimming: 1 base; J trimming: 3 bases; junction bases outside the gene matches: 9. CDR3 DNA: TGTGCCAGCAGCTTAGGGCTAGCGGGGGCCTGGGGCTACGAGCAGTACTTC. This sequence encodes CASSLGLAGAWGYEQYF.